This T cell receptor beta chain was profiled in a study of blood T cell repertoires in COVID-19. Turning to the study itself: Both acute and convalescent COVID-19 samples were obtained from the United States, Italy and Spain. PBMCs, B-cell-depleted T cells, or T cells provided the cDNA or gDNA that made up the material.

In this sample, this clone turned up a few times. As handled by the study authors: Reference gene primer amplification gave nucleated cell count estimates. Produced via immunoSEQ multiplex PCR; TCRdb's table is partial and in-frame only. V and J calls and clone size are copied from that table; D and trimming were computed from the DNA. The repertoire includes tens of thousands of clones, approximately 79% of them detected once, and approximately 25% sits in the top ten. Between the trimmed V and J ends, which lost 1 base and 1 base, there was a span of 16 bases. Germline V gene data show CDR1 as SGHTA and CDR2 as FQGNSA. The CDR3 has 18 amino acids.

The receptor comes from a man aged 60-69 years with active or convalescent COVID-19. The chain is built from TRBV7-2 and TRBJ2-2, with D possibly matching TRBD2 (5 bases). The sample consisted of peripheral blood. The CDR3 reads CASSLEGLRTLNTGELFF. Written as DNA, the CDR3 is TGTGCCAGCAGCTTAGAAGGTTTGAGGACTCTGAACACCGGGGAGCTGTTTTTT.